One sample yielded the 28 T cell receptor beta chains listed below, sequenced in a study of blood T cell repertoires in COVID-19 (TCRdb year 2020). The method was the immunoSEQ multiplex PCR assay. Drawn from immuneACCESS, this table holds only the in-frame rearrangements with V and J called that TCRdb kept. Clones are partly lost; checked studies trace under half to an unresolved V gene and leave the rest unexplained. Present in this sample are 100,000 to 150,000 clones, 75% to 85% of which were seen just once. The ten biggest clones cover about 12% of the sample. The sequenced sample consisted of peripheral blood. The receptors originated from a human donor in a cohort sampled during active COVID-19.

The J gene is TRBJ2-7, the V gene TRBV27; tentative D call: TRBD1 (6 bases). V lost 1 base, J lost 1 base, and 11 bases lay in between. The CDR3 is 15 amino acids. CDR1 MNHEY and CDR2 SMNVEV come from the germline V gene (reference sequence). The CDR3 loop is CASSLLPGESYEQYF. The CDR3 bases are TGTGCCAGCAGTTTATTGCCAGGGGAATCCTACGAGCAGTACTTC.

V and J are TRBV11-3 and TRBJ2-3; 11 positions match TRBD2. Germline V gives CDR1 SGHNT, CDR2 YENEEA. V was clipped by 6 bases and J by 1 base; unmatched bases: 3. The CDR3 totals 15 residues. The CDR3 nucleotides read TGTGCCAGCAGTTCGGGACTAGCGGGCACAGATACGCAGTATTTT. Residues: CASSSGLAGTDTQYF.

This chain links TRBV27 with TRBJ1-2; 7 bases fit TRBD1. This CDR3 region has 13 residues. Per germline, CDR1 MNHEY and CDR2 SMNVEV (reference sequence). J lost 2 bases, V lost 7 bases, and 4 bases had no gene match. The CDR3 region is CASKPGQNYGYTF. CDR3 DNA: TGTGCCAGCAAACCGGGACAGAACTATGGCTACACCTTC.

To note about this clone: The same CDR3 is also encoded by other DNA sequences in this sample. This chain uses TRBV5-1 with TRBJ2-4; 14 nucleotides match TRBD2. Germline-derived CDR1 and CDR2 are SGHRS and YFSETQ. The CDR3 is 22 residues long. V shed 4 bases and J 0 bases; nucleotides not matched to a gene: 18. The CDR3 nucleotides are TGCGCCAGCAGCCCGGGACTAGCGGGGGCCCCTTCCCACCCGCTAGCCAAAAACATTCAGTACTTC. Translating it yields CASSPGLAGAPSHPLAKNIQYF.

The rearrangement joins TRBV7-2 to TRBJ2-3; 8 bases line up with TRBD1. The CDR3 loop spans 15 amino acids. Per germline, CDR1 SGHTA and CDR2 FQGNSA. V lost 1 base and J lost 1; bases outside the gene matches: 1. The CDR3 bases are TGTGCCAGCAGCTTAGTGGGACAGGGCACAGATACGCAGTATTTT. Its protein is CASSLVGQGTDTQYF.

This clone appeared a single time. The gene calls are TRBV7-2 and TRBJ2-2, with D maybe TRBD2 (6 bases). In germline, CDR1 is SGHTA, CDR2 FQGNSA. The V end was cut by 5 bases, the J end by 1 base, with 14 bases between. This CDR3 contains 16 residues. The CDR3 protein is CASSPLGGLNTGELFF. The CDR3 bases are TGTGCCAGCAGCCCCCTGGGGGGACTGAACACCGGGGAGCTGTTTTTT.

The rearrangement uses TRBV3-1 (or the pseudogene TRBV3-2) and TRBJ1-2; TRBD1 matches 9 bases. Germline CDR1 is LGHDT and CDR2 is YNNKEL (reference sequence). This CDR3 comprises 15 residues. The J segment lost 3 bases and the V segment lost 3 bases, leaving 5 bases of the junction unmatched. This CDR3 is CASSHRDRAHYGYTF. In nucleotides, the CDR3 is TGTGCCAGCAGCCATCGGGACAGGGCGCACTATGGCTACACCTTC.

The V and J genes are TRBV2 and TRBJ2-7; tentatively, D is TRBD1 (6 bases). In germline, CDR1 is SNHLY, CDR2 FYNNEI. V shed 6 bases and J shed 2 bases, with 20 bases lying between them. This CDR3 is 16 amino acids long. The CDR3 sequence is CASSENEAKGAYEQYF. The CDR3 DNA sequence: TGTGCCAGCAGCGAAAACGAGGCCAAGGGGGCCTACGAGCAGTACTTC.

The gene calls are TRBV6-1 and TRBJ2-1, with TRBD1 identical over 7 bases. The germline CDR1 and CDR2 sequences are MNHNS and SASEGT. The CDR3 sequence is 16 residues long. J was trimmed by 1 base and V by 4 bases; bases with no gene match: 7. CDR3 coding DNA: TGTGCCAGCAGTGGGACCGGGACAGTTTCCTACAATGAGCAGTTCTTC. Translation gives CASSGTGTVSYNEQFF.

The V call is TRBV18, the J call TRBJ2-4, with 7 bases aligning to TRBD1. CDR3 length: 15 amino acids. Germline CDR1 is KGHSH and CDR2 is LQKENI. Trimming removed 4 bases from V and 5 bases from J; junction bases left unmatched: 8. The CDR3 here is CASSRDSAGENIQYF. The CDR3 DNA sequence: TGTGCCAGCTCACGGGACAGCGCCGGGGAAAACATTCAGTACTTC.

CDR3 amino acids: CASSLGLAGDDEQFF. CDR3 nucleotides: TGCGCCAGCAGCTTGGGACTAGCGGGGGACGATGAGCAGTTCTTC. The V call is TRBV5-1, the J call TRBJ2-1; 12 bases fit TRBD2. The V segment lost 0 bases and the J segment 8 bases; nucleotides outside the gene matches: 3. Germline V gene data show CDR1 as SGHRS and CDR2 as YFSETQ. The CDR3 spans 15 residues.

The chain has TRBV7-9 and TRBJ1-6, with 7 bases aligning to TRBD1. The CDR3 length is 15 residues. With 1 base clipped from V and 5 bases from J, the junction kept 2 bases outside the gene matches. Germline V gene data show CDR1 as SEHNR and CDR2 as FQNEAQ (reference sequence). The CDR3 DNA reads TGTGCCAGCAGCTTAGTTGGGACAGATAATTCACCCCTCCACTTT. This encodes CASSLVGTDNSPLHF.

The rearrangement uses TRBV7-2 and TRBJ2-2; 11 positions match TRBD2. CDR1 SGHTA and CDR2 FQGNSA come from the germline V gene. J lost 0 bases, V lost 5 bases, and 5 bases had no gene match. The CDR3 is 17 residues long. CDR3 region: CASSKRTSGSNTGELFF. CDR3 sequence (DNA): TGTGCCAGCAGCAAAAGGACTAGCGGGTCGAACACCGGGGAGCTGTTTTTT.

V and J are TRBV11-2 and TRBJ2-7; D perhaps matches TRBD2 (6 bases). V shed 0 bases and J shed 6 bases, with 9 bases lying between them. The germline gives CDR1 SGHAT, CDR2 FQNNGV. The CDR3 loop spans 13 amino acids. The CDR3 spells CASSLDDGGEQYF. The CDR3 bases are TGTGCCAGCAGCTTAGACGACGGGGGCGAGCAGTACTTC.

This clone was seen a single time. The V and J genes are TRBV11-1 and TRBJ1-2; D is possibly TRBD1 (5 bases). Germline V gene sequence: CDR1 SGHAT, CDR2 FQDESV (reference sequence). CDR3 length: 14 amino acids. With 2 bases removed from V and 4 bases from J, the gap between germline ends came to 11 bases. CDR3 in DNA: TGTGCCAGCAGCTTAAAGACAGAAATCTATGGCTACACCTTC. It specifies CASSLKTEIYGYTF.

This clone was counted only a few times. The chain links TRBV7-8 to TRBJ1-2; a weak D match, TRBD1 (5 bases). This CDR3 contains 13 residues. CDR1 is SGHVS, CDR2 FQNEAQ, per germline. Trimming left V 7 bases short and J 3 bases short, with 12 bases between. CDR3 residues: CASKGLGDYGYTF. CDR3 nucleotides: TGTGCCAGCAAAGGGTTAGGGGACTATGGCTACACCTTC.

This CDR3 reads CATREEASNQPQHF. The CDR3 nucleotides read TGTGCCACCAGGGAGGAGGCTTCTAATCAGCCCCAGCATTTT. V and J are TRBV24-1 and TRBJ1-5; D unresolved. Germline V gene lookup returns CDR1 KGHDR and CDR2 SFDVKD. The V end lost 7 bases, the J end lost 4 bases, and 13 bases lay between the germline ends. The CDR3 has 14 amino acids.

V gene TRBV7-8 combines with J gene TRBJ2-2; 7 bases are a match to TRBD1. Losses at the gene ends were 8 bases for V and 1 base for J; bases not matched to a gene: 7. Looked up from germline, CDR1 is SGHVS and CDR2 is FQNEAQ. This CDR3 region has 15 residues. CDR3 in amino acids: CASGPDRLNTGELFF. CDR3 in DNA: TGTGCCAGCGGCCCGGACAGGTTGAACACCGGGGAGCTGTTTTTT. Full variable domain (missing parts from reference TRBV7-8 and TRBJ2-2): GAGVSQSPRYKVAKRGQDVALRCDPISGHVSLFWYQQALGQGPEFLTYFQNEAQLDKSGLPSDRFFAERPEGSVSTLKIQRTQQEDSAVYLCASGPDRLNTGELFFGEGSRLTVL.

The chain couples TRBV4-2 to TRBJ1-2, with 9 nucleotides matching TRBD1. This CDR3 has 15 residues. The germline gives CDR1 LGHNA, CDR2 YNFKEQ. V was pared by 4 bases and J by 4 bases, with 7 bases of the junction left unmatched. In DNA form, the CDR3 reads TGTGCCAGCAGCCCGAGGACAGGGGAGTCCTATGGCTACACCTTC. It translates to CASSPRTGESYGYTF.

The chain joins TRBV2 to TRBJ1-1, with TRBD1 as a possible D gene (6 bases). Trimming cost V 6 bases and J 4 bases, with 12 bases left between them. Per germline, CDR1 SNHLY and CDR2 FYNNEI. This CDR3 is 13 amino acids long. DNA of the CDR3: TGTGCCAGCAGAAACAGGGAAAGCACTGAAGCTTTCTTT. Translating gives CASRNRESTEAFF.

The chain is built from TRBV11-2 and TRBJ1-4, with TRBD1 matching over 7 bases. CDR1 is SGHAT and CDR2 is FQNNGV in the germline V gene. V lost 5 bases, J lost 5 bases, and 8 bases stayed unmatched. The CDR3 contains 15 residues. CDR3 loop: CASSPTGVLNEKLFF. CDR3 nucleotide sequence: TGTGCCAGCAGCCCTACAGGGGTTCTGAATGAAAAACTGTTTTTT.

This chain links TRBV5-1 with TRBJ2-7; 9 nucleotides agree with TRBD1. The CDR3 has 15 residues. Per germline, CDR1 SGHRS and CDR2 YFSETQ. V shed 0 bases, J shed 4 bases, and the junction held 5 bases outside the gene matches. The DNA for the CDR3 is TGCGCCAGCAGCTTGGTTCCGGGACAGGGTTACGAGCAGTACTTC. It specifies CASSLVPGQGYEQYF.

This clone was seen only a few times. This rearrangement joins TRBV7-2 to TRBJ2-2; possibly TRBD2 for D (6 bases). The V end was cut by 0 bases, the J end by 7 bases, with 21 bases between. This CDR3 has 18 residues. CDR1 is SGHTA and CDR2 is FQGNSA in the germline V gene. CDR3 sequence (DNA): TGTGCCAGCAGCTTAGCCCCTCGGGGCGGGACCATGGGCGGGGAGCTGTTTTTT. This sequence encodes CASSLAPRGGTMGGELFF.

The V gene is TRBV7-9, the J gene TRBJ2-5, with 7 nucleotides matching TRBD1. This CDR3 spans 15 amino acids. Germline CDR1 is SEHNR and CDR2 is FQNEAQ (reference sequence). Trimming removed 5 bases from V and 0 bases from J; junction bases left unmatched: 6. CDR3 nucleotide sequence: TGTGCCAGCAGCCTCGGACAGGCCGACCAAGAGACCCAGTACTTC. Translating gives CASSLGQADQETQYF.

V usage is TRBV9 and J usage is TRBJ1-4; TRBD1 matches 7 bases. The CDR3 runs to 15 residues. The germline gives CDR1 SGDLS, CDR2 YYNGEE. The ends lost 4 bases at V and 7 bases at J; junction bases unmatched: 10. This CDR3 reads CASSLRQGFGEKLFF. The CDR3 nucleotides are TGTGCCAGCAGCTTAAGACAGGGTTTTGGTGAAAAACTGTTTTTT.

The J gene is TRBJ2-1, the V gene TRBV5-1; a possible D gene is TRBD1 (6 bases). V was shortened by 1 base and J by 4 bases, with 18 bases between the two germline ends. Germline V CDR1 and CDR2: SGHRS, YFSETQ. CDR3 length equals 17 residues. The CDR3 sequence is CASSLRVGTPEYNEQFF. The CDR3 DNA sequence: TGCGCCAGCAGCTTGAGGGTAGGGACACCAGAATACAATGAGCAGTTCTTC.

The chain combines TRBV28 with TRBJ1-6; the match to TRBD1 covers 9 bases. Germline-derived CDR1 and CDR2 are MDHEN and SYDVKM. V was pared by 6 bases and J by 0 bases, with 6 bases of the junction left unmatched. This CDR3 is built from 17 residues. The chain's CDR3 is CASSGGQGSSYNSPLHF. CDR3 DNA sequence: TGTGCCAGCAGCGGGGGACAGGGCAGCTCCTATAATTCACCCCTCCACTTT.

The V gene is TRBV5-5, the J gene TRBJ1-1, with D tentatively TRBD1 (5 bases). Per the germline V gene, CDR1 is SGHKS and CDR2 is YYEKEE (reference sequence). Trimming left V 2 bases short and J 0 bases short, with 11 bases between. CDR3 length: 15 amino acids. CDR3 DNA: TGTGCCAGCAGCTTTTACGGAGGGGTGAACACTGAAGCTTTCTTT. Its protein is CASSFYGGVNTEAFF.